The rows below give T cell receptor beta chains drawn from one sample of a study of CD8+ T cells in alopecia areata. Only in-frame clones appear in the TCRdb table, and some are missing; sequencing was by immunoSEQ multiplex PCR. The sample lists tens of thousands of clones, about two thirds seen once, with 15% to 20% in the top ten. This sample comprised CD8+ T cells sorted from blood, obtained around week 44, from a patient treated with tofacitinib. The receptor source for this set is a human donor with alopecia areata. Each CDR3 is given with its conserved first and last residue. Not all rows give a size; the values are once, few, many and, for expanded clones, a class.

v_gene	abundance	j_gene	CDR3aa
TRBV4-3	.	TRBJ1-2	CASSQDRQPIYGYTF
TRBV19	.	TRBJ2-2	CASSIQSGVTTGELFF
TRBV19	.	TRBJ2-7	CASSIGGATYEQYF
TRBV4-3	.	TRBJ1-1	CASSQVLSTEAFF
TRBV10-2	.	TRBJ2-2	CATSDGGIGELFF
TRBV10-3	.	TRBJ2-3	CAISSGETTDTQYF
TRBV19	.	TRBJ2-1	CASSIDLEDLRFF
TRBV11-2	.	TRBJ2-1	CASSLVRRGNEQFF
TRBV4-1	few	TRBJ1-2	CASSQAPPGGSSGYTF
TRBV9	once	TRBJ1-1	CASSPRMGSTEAFF
TRBV6-4	.	TRBJ1-2	CASSFNSGGRYGYTF
TRBV9	.	TRBJ2-5	CASSDTGSLGETQYF
TRBV29-1	.	TRBJ2-1	CSVRLAGGNEQFF
TRBV30	.	TRBJ2-7	CAWRGRADLREQYF
TRBV6-1	.	TRBJ2-1	CASSEKRDSSYNEQFF
TRBV19	.	TRBJ2-7	CASSDDRGEQYF
TRBV5-6	.	TRBJ1-1	CASSQGGPNKNTEAFF
TRBV6-4	.	TRBJ2-2	CASSESQTGELFF
TRBV7-2	once	TRBJ2-1	CASSPGTGGTHYNEQFF
TRBV5-1	.	TRBJ1-2	CASSLSGGEGYTF
TRBV10-3	.	TRBJ1-5	CAAGRQPQHF
TRBV25-1	.	TRBJ2-1	CASSEYQVLGSSYNEQFF
TRBV29-1	few	TRBJ2-2	CSVPETGELFF
TRBV12-5	.	TRBJ1-5	CASGLERGQPQHF
TRBV4-3	.	TRBJ2-7	CASSQESGEFYEQYF
TRBV10-2	.	TRBJ2-7	CASSPPTVEQYF
TRBV19	few	TRBJ1-1	CASSISENTEAFF
TRBV2	.	TRBJ2-4	CASSEFWEQKNIQYF
TRBV19	.	TRBJ1-4	CASSIDLSADNEKLFF
TRBV4-3	.	TRBJ2-6	CASSQESRDSGANVLTF
TRBV13	.	TRBJ1-2	CASSLEGQKGYGYTF